Below are 28 T cell receptor beta chains sequenced from a single sample in a study of cytomegalovirus exposure and HLA in healthy donors. With 60 Vbeta and 13 Jbeta primers, the PCR was carried out. Libraries were prepared by immunoSEQ multiplex PCR; TCRdb keeps only in-frame clonotypes and omits some of them. The data hold around 150,000 clones, with 60% to 80% observed a single time. The material sequenced was PBMCs. The receptors stem from a man in his fifties or sixties in good health and CMV-seropositive.

The CDR3 loop reads CASSYFSGVNEQFF. The CDR3 nucleotides are TGTGCCAGCAGTTACTTTAGCGGGGTAAATGAGCAGTTCTTC. This chain joins TRBV6-5 and TRBJ2-1; 8 bases are shared with TRBD2. The CDR3 sequence is 14 residues long. Per germline, CDR1 MNHEY and CDR2 SVGAGI. With 1 base clipped from V and 7 bases from J, the junction kept 3 bases outside the gene matches.

A few counts support this clone. CDR3 sequence reads: CASSLREAEKLFF. For the CDR3, the DNA is TGTGCCAGCAGCCTCCGAGAGGCTGAAAAACTGTTTTTT. V usage is TRBV5-6 and J usage is TRBJ1-4; no clear D gene. The CDR3 totals 13 residues. V was clipped by 4 bases and J by 7 bases, with 11 bases between them. Germline CDR1 is SGHDT and CDR2 is YYEEEE. The full variable domain, rest sourced from reference TRBV5-6 and TRBJ1-4, is DAGVTQSPTHLIKTRGQQVTLRCSPKSGHDTVSWYQQALGQGPQFIFQYYEEEERQRGNFPDRFSGHQFPNYSSELNVNALLLGDSALYLCASSLREAEKLFFGSGTQLSVL.

The chain has TRBV19 and TRBJ1-1; the D gene is possibly TRBD1 (6 bases). Germline lookup yields CDR1 LNHDA and CDR2 SQIVND (reference sequence). This CDR3 spans 14 amino acids. Trimming left V 0 bases short and J 4 bases short, with 9 bases between. CDR3 loop: CASSIEQGFTEAFF. In DNA form, the CDR3 reads TGTGCCAGTAGTATAGAACAGGGCTTCACTGAAGCTTTCTTT.

The sample holds one count of this clone. The chain recombines TRBV4-3 with TRBJ2-2, with 11 bases fitting TRBD2. With 2 bases clipped from V and 7 bases from J, the junction kept 9 bases outside the gene matches. The CDR3 covers 17 residues. Germline V gene data show CDR1 as LGHNA and CDR2 as YSLEER. As DNA, the CDR3 is TGCGCCAGCAGCCAACCGTCGGGACTAGCGGTCGTCGGGGAGCTGTTTTTT. Amino acid sequence: CASSQPSGLAVVGELFF.

The chain uses TRBV19 and TRBJ1-1; the D gene is possibly TRBD1 (6 bases). V lost 5 bases and J lost 6, with 10 bases in between. The CDR3 runs 12 residues. The germline V gene has CDR1 LNHDA and CDR2 SQIVND (reference sequence). CDR3 region: CASSYNRAEAFF. The CDR3 nucleotides are TGTGCCAGTAGTTACAACAGGGCTGAAGCTTTCTTT.

This chain uses TRBV29-1 with TRBJ1-4; D not certain. Trimming removed 1 base at V and 11 bases at J, with 11 bases between. The CDR3 has 12 amino acids. Germline assignment: CDR1 SQVTM and CDR2 ANQGSEA. CDR3 amino acids: CSVEGETRKLFF. DNA of the CDR3: TGCAGCGTTGAAGGAGAGACGCGGAAACTGTTTTTT.

This clone was seen a few times. The chain joins TRBV27 to TRBJ2-7; a weak D match, TRBD2 (5 bases). Trimming removed 6 bases from V and 0 bases from J, with 18 bases in between. The CDR3 totals 16 residues. Germline-derived CDR1 and CDR2 are MNHEY and SMNVEV (reference sequence). CDR3 in DNA: TGTGCCAGCAGAGCGCTCGCGGGCCATAGCTCCTACGAGCAGTACTTC. Its protein is CASRALAGHSSYEQYF.

The chain recombines TRBV6-6 with TRBJ1-6; TRBD1 aligns across 9 bases. CDR1 is MNHNY and CDR2 is SVGAGI in the germline V gene (reference sequence). CDR3 length: 16 amino acids. After removal of 5 bases from V and 10 bases from J, the junction contained 12 bases not matched to a gene. CDR3 DNA sequence: TGTGCCAGCAGTCAAACATCCGGGACAGGGAGGTCACCCCTCCACTTT. Its protein product is CASSQTSGTGRSPLHF.

This sequence joins TRBV4-2 and TRBJ2-5, with TRBD2 matching 8 bases. CDR1 and CDR2 (germline): LGHNA, YNFKEQ. With V trimmed by 1 base and J by 2 bases, 0 bases remained unmatched. The CDR3 loop spans 14 amino acids. The CDR3: CASSQAGGQETQYF. The CDR3 DNA follows: TGTGCCAGCAGCCAAGCGGGGGGGCAAGAGACCCAGTACTTC.

The chain couples TRBV4-2 to TRBJ1-6; D is perhaps TRBD1 (6 bases). Germline V gives CDR1 LGHNA, CDR2 YNFKEQ. The CDR3 has 16 residues. V was shortened by 2 bases and J by 1 base, with 9 bases between the two germline ends. The CDR3 here is CASSQPQGSYNSPLHF. The CDR3 coding sequence is TGTGCCAGCAGCCAACCTCAGGGGTCCTATAATTCACCCCTCCACTTT.

The chain uses TRBV10-1 and TRBJ2-3; 9 nucleotides line up with TRBD2. The CDR3 is 14 residues long. Per the germline V gene, CDR1 is WNHNN and CDR2 is SYGVQD (reference sequence). J lost 2 bases, V lost 6 bases, and 3 bases had no gene match. The CDR3 DNA reads as TGCGCCAGCAGAGCGGGGGGCGACACAGATACGCAGTATTTT. Its protein product is CASRAGGDTDTQYF.

V usage is TRBV6-5 and J usage is TRBJ2-1; 7 bases line up with TRBD1. The germline CDR1 and CDR2 sequences are MNHEY and SVGAGI. V lost 6 bases and J lost 4; bases outside the gene matches: 6. The CDR3 totals 14 residues. CDR3 DNA sequence: TGTGCCAGCAGCGGACAGGAGCTATACAATGAGCAGTTCTTC. This translates into CASSGQELYNEQFF.

The genes are TRBV6-6 and TRBJ1-2; 11 bases map to TRBD1. The CDR3 sequence is 15 residues long. Germline lookup yields CDR1 MNHNY and CDR2 SVGAGI (reference sequence). V dropped 6 bases and J dropped 7; count of bases not matched to a gene: 10. The CDR3: CASSWDRGTLGGYTF. In DNA, the CDR3 is TGTGCCAGCAGCTGGGACAGGGGGACTCTCGGTGGCTACACCTTC.

The sample holds a few counts of this clone. The chain carries TRBV7-3 and TRBJ2-5; D not certain. The V end was cut by 4 bases, the J end by 2 bases, with 8 bases between. Germline V CDR1 and CDR2: SGHTA, FQGTGA. The CDR3 totals 13 residues. In DNA, the CDR3 is TGTGCCAGCAGCTCCTCCCCTCAAGAGACCCAGTACTTC. Translation: CASSSSPQETQYF.

This clone appeared a single time. The chain is built from TRBV2 and TRBJ2-1; 7 nucleotides agree with TRBD2. Trimming cost V 3 bases and J 6 bases; bases outside gene matches: 11. Germline V gene data show CDR1 as SNHLY and CDR2 as FYNNEI. CDR3 size: 16 residues. The CDR3 DNA follows: TGTGCCAGCAGTGACGGGGGGACGTTGAGAGGCAATGAGCAGTTCTTC. Translating it yields CASSDGGTLRGNEQFF. The full variable domain, completed using reference TRBV2 and TRBJ2-1, is EPEVTQTPSHQVTQMGQEVILRCVPISNHLYFYWYRQILGQKVEFLVSFYNNEISEKSEIFDDQFSVERPDGSNFTLKIRSTKLEDSAMYFCASSDGGTLRGNEQFFGPGTRLTVL.

The V gene is TRBV5-1, the J gene TRBJ2-1, with D possibly being TRBD1 (6 bases). V was cut by 7 bases and J by 1 base, with 9 bases left in between. The CDR3 extends over 13 amino acids. Germline V gene sequence: CDR1 SGHRS, CDR2 YFSETQ. The CDR3 spells CASSTGSYNEQFF. As DNA, the CDR3 is TGCGCCAGCTCGACAGGTTCCTACAATGAGCAGTTCTTC. The variable domain in full, with the rest retrieved from reference TRBV5-1 and TRBJ2-1, is KAGVTQTPRYLIKTRGQQVTLSCSPISGHRSVSWYQQTPGQGLQFLFEYFSETQRNKGNFPGRFSGRQFSNSRSEMNVSTLELGDSALYLCASSTGSYNEQFFGPGTRLTVL.

The genes are TRBV30 and TRBJ1-5; D call uncertain. Trimming stripped 1 base from V and 3 bases from J, with 7 bases between. The V gene's germline CDR1 is GTSNPN and CDR2 SVGIG (reference sequence). The length of the CDR3 is 13 residues. CDR3 region: CAWSGSNNQPQHF. CDR3 DNA sequence: TGTGCCTGGAGTGGTAGTAACAATCAGCCCCAGCATTTT. Based on the CDR3 plus reference TRBV30 and TRBJ1-5, the full variable domain is SQTIHQWPATLVQPVGSPLSLECTVEGTSNPNLYWYRQAAGRGLQLLFYSVGIGQISSEVPQNLSASRPQDRQFILSSKKLLLSDSGFYLCAWSGSNNQPQHFGDGTRLSIL.

The chain employs TRBV6-1 and TRBJ1-1; maybe TRBD1 (6 bases). V was clipped by 1 base and J by 1 base, with 7 bases between them. Germline CDR1 reads MNHNS; CDR2 reads SASEGT. This CDR3 spans 14 amino acids. The DNA of the CDR3 is TGTGCCAGCAGTGAAGGACAGGAGAACACTGAAGCTTTCTTT. It is translated as CASSEGQENTEAFF.

This clone was seen a handful of times. J is TRBJ2-7 and V is TRBV5-4; 9 bases are a match to TRBD2. Per the germline V gene, CDR1 is SGHNT and CDR2 is YYREEE (reference sequence). The CDR3 is 15 residues long. Losses at the gene ends were 1 base for V and 3 bases for J; bases not matched to a gene: 5. The CDR3 spells CASSLPLAGFYEQYF. CDR3 in DNA: TGTGCCAGCAGCTTGCCGCTAGCGGGGTTCTACGAGCAGTACTTC.

The chain combines TRBV11-3 with TRBJ2-1; TRBD2 agrees at 9 bases. Looked up from germline, CDR1 is SGHNT and CDR2 is YENEEA. Losses at the gene ends were 5 bases for V and 3 bases for J; bases not matched to a gene: 8. CDR3 size: 16 residues. The CDR3 region is CASSGQAGGFYNEQFF. Written as DNA, the CDR3 is TGTGCCAGCAGCGGGCAAGCGGGGGGTTTCTACAATGAGCAGTTCTTC.

The chain carries TRBV9 and TRBJ2-7; D is uncertain. The ends were cut back, 0 bases at V and 3 bases at J, with 10 bases in the middle. The CDR3 totals 14 residues. Germline CDR1 SGDLS, CDR2 YYNGEE. The CDR3 protein is CASSVGHNNYEQYF. CDR3 DNA: TGTGCCAGCAGCGTAGGACACAACAACTACGAGCAGTACTTC.

This sequence joins TRBV11-2 and TRBJ1-2; D is ambiguous. V was pared by 1 base and J by 5 bases, with 11 bases between. The germline CDR1 and CDR2 sequences are SGHAT and FQNNGV. The CDR3 spans 14 residues. CDR3 amino acids: CASSLGGFYYGYTF. Here the CDR3 DNA reads TGTGCCAGCAGCTTAGGAGGGTTTTATTATGGCTACACCTTC.

The chain couples TRBV11-2 to TRBJ2-2; perhaps TRBD1 as D (6 bases). Trimming left V 6 bases short and J 0 bases short, with 11 bases between. CDR1 and CDR2 from the germline V gene are SGHAT and FQNNGV. CDR3 length: 15 residues. CDR3 nucleotides: TGTGCCAGCAGGCCGACAGGAACGAACACCGGGGAGCTGTTTTTT. Protein product: CASRPTGTNTGELFF. Based on the CDR3 plus reference TRBV11-2 and TRBJ2-2, the full variable domain is EAGVAQSPRYKIIEKRQSVAFWCNPISGHATLYWYQQILGQGPKLLIQFQNNGVVDDSQLPKDRFSAERLKGVDSTLKIQPAKLEDSAVYLCASRPTGTNTGELFFGEGSRLTVL.

The V gene is TRBV9, the J gene TRBJ1-3, with a possible D match to TRBD1 (5 bases). Germline CDR1 is SGDLS and CDR2 is YYNGEE. With 3 bases removed from V and 3 bases from J, the gap between germline ends came to 13 bases. The CDR3 extends over 15 amino acids. The CDR3 spells CASSDGARSGNTIYF. Here the CDR3 DNA reads TGTGCCAGCAGCGATGGGGCTAGAAGTGGAAACACCATATATTTT.

This chain uses TRBV2 with TRBJ2-3; the match to TRBD2 covers 11 bases. V lost 5 bases, J lost 4 bases, and 8 bases stayed unmatched. The germline gives CDR1 SNHLY, CDR2 FYNNEI. CDR3 size: 16 residues. CDR3 nucleotide sequence: TGTGCCAGCAGTCGACTAGCGGGGCCCTCCGCAGATACGCAGTATTTT. This translates into CASSRLAGPSADTQYF.

The genes are TRBV6-5 and TRBJ2-5, with 10 nucleotides matching TRBD1. This CDR3 has 15 residues. V lost 4 bases to trimming and J lost 3 bases; unmatched junction nucleotides: 5. Germline assignment: CDR1 MNHEY and CDR2 SVGAGI. CDR3 sequence reads: CASSFTGTGEETQYF. Here the CDR3 DNA reads TGTGCCAGCAGTTTTACCGGGACAGGGGAAGAGACCCAGTACTTC.

The genes are TRBV28 and TRBJ1-3; a possible D gene is TRBD1 (5 bases). This CDR3 spans 14 amino acids. The germline V gene encodes CDR1 MDHEN and CDR2 SYDVKM. Trimming cost V 3 bases and J 4 bases, with 10 bases left between them. The CDR3 coding sequence is TGTGCCAGCAGTTTGGGGGGTTCGGGAAACACCATATATTTT. As protein: CASSLGGSGNTIYF. Together with reference TRBV28 and TRBJ1-3, the CDR3 gives the full variable domain: DVKVTQSSRYLVKRTGEKVFLECVQDMDHENMFWYRQDPGLGLRLIYFSYDVKMKEKGDIPEGYSVSREKKERFSLILESASTNQTSMYLCASSLGGSGNTIYFGEGSWLTVV.

The chain has TRBV27 and TRBJ2-7, with TRBD1 matching over 11 bases. The V and J ends lost 6 bases and 3 bases, in that order; junction bases with no gene match: 10. The CDR3 loop spans 16 amino acids. Germline V lookup: CDR1 MNHEY, CDR2 SMNVEV (reference sequence). CDR3: CASRGSSGTGGYEQYF. Written as DNA, the CDR3 is TGTGCCAGCAGGGGGAGCTCCGGGACAGGGGGCTACGAGCAGTACTTC.